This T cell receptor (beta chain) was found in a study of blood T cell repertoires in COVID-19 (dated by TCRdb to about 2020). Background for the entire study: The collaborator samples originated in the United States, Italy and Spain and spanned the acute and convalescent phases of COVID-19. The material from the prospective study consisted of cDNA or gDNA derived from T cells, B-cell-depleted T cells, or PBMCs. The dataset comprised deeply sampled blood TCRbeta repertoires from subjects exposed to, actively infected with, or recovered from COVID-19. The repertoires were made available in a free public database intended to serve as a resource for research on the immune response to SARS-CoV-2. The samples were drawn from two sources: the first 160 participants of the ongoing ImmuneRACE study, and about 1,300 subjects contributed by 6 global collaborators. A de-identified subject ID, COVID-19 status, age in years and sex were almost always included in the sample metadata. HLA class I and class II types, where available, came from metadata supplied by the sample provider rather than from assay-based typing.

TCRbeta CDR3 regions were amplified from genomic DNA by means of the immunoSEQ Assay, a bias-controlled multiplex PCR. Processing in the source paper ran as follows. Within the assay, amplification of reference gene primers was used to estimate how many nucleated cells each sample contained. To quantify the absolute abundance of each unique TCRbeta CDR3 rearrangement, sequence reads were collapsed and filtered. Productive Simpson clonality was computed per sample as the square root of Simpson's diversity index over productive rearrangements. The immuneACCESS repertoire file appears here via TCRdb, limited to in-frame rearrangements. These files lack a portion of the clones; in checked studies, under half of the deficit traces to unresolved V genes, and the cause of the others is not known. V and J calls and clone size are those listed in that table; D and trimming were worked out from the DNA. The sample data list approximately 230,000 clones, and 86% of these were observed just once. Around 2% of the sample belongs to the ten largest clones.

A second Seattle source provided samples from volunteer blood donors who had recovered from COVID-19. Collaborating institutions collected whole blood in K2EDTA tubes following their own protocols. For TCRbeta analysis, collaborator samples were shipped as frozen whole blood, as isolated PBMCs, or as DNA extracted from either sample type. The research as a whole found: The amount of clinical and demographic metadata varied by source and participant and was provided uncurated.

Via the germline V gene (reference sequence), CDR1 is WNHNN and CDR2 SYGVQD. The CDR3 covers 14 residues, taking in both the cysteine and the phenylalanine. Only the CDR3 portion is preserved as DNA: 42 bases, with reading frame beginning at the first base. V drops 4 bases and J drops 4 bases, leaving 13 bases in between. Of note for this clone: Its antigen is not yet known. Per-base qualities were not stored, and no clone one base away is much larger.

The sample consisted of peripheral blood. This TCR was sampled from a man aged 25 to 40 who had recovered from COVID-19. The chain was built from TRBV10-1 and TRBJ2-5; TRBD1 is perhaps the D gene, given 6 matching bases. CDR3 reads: CASSGTGLGETQYF. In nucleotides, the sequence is TGCGCCAGCAGTGGAACAGGGTTGGGAGAGACCCAGTACTTC.